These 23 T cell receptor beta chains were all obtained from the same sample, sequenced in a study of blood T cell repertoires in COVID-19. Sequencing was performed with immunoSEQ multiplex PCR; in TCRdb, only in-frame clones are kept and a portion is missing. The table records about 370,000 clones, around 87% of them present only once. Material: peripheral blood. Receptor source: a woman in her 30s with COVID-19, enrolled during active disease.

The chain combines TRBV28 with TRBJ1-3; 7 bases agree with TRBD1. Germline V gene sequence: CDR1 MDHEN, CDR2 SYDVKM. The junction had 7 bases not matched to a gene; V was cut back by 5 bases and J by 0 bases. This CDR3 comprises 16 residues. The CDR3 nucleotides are TGTGCCAGCAGTCCAGGACAGGCCCTCTCTGGAAACACCATATATTTT. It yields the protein CASSPGQALSGNTIYF.

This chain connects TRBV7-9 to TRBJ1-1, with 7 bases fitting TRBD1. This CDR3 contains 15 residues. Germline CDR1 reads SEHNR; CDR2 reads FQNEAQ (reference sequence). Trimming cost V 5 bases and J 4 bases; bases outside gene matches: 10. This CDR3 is CASSQPQGQGTEAFF. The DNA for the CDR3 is TGTGCCAGCAGCCAACCACAGGGGCAGGGCACTGAAGCTTTCTTT.

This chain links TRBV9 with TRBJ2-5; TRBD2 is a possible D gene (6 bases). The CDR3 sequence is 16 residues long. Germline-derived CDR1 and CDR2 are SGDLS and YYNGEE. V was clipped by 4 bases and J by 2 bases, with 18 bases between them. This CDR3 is CASSPSGSAGQETQYF. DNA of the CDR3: TGTGCCAGCAGCCCCTCAGGCTCGGCGGGGCAAGAGACCCAGTACTTC.

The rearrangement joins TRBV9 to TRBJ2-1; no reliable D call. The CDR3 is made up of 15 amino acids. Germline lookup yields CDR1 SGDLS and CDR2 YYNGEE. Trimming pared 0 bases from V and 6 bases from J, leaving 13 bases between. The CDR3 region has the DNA TGTGCCAGCAGCGTAGGTTCTGTTTCCCTCAATGAGCAGTTCTTC. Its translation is CASSVGSVSLNEQFF.

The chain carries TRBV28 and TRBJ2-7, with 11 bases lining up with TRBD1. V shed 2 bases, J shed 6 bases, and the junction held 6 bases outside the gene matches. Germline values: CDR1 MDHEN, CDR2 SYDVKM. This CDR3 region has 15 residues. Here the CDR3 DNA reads TGTGCCAGCAGTTTACTCCCGGGACAGGGGGGCGAGCAGTACTTC. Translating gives CASSLLPGQGGEQYF.

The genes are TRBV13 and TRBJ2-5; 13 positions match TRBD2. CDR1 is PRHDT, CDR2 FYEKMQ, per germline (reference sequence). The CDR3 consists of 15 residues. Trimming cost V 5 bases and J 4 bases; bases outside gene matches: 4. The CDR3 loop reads CASSIRTSGRETQYF. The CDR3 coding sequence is TGTGCCAGCAGCATTCGGACTAGCGGGAGAGAGACCCAGTACTTC.

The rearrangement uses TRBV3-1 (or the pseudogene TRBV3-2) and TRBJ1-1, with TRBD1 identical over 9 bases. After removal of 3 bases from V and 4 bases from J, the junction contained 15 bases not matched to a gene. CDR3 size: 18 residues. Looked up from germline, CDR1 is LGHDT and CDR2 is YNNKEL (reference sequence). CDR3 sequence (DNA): TGTGCCAGCAGCCAGATAGGGACAGGGAGGAGTATGGCCACTGAAGCTTTCTTT. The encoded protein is CASSQIGTGRSMATEAFF.

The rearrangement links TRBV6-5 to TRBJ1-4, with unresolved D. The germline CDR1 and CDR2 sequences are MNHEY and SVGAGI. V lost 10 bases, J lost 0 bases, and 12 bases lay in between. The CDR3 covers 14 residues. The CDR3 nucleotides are TGTGCCACCCTCGGGGTTCCAACTAATGAAAAACTGTTTTTT. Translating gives CATLGVPTNEKLFF.

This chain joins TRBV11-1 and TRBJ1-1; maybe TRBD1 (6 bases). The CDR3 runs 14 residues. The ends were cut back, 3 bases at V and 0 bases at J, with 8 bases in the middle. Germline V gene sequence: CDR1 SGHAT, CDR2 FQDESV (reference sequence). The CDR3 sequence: CASSLDSLNTEAFF. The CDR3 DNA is TGTGCCAGCAGCTTGGACAGTTTGAACACTGAAGCTTTCTTT.

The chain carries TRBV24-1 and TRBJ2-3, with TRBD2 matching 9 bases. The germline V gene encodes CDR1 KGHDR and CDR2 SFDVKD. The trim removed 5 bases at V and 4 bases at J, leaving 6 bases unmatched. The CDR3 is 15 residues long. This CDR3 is CATSGQAGGSDTQYF. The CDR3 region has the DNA TGTGCCACCAGTGGCCAAGCGGGAGGCTCAGATACGCAGTATTTT.

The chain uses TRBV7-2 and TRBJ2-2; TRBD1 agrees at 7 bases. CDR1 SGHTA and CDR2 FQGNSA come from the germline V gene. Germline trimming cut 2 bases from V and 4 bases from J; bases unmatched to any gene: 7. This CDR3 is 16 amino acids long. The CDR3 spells CASSLSQGRGTGELFF. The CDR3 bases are TGTGCCAGCAGCTTATCACAGGGGCGCGGCACCGGGGAGCTGTTTTTT.

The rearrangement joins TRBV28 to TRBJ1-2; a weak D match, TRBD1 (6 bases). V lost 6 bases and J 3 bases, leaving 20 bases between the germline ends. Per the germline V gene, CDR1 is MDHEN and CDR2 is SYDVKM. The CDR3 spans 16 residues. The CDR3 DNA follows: TGTGCCAGCAGGCCCTCTTATATGGGACAAGACTATGGCTACACCTTC. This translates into CASRPSYMGQDYGYTF.

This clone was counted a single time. The CDR3 spells CASGGYEQYF. DNA of the CDR3: TGTGCCAGCGGGGGGTACGAGCAGTACTTC. The genes are TRBV28 and TRBJ2-7; D perhaps matches TRBD2 (6 bases). V was shortened by 8 bases and J by 4 bases, with 6 bases between the two germline ends. CDR3 size: 10 residues. Per the germline V gene, CDR1 is MDHEN and CDR2 is SYDVKM.

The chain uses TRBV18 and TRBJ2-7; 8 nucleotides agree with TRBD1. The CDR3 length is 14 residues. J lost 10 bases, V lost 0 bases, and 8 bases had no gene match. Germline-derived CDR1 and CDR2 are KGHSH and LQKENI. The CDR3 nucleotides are TGTGCCAGCTCACCACCTGGGACAGGAAAGTCCCAGTACTTC. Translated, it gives CASSPPGTGKSQYF.

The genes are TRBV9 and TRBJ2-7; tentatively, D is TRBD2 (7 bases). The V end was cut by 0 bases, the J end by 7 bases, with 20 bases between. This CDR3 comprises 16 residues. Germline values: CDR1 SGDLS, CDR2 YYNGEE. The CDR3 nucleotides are TGTGCCAGCAGCGTAGCTACAGGGACTACCCAACGGGAGCAGTACTTC. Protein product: CASSVATGTTQREQYF. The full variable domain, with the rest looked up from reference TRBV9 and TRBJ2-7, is DSGVTQTPKHLITATGQRVTLRCSPRSGDLSVYWYQQSLDQGLQFLIQYYNGEERAKGNILERFSAQQFPDLHSELNLSSLELGDSALYFCASSVATGTTQREQYFGPGTRLTVT.

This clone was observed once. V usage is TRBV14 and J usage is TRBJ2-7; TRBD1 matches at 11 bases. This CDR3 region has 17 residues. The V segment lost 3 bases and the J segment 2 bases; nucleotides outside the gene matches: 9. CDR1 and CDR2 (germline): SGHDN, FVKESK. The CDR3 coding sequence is TGTGCCAGCAGCCACCGACGGACAGGGGGCAGGACCTACGAGCAGTACTTC. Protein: CASSHRRTGGRTYEQYF.

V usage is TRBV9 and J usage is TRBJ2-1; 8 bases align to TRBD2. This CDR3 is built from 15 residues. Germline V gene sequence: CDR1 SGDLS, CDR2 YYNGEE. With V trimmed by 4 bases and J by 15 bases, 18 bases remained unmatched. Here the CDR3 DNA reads TGTGCCAGCAGCCCCATCGGGAGCGGGAGTATAACTTTGTTCTTC. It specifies CASSPIGSGSITLFF. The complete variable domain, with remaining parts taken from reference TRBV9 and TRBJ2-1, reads DSGVTQTPKHLITATGQRVTLRCSPRSGDLSVYWYQQSLDQGLQFLIQYYNGEERAKGNILERFSAQQFPDLHSELNLSSLELGDSALYFCASSPIGSGSITLFFGPGTRLTVL.

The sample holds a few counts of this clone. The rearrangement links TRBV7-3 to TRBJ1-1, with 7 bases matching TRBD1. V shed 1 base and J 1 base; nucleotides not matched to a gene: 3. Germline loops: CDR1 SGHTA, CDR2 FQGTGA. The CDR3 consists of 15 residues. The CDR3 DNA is TGTGCCAGCAGCTTAAGCGGGACAGCGAACACTGAAGCTTTCTTT. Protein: CASSLSGTANTEAFF.

The CDR3 is CASSFAGTTTYNEQFF. The CDR3 nucleotides read TGTGCCAGCAGCTTTGCCGGGACTACCACTTACAATGAGCAGTTCTTC. This chain links TRBV11-2 with TRBJ2-1; 7 bases map to TRBD2. After removal of 3 bases from V and 4 bases from J, the junction contained 9 bases not matched to a gene. The CDR3 covers 16 residues. Germline loops: CDR1 SGHAT, CDR2 FQNNGV.

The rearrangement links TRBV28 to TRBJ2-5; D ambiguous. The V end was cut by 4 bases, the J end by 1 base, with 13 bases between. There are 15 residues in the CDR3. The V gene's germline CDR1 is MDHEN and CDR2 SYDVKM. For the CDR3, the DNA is TGTGCCAGCAGTTCCACCGGTCTCGCCCAAGAGACCCAGTACTTC. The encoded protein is CASSSTGLAQETQYF.

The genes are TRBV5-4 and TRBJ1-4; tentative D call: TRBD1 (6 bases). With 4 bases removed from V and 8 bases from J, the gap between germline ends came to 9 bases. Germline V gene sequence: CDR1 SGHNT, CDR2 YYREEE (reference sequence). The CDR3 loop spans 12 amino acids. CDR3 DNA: TGTGCCAGCAGCAGGGACACGGAAAAACTGTTTTTT. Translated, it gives CASSRDTEKLFF.

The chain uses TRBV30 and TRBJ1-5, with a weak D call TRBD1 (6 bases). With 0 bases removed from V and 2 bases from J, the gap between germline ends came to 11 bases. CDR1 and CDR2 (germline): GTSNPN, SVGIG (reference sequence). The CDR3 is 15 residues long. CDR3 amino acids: CAWSVMSGGNQPQHF. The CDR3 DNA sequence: TGTGCCTGGAGTGTAATGTCAGGGGGCAATCAGCCCCAGCATTTT.

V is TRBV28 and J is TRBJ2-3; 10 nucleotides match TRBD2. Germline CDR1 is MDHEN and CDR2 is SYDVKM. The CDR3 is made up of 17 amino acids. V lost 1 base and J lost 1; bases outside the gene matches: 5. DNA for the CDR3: TGTGCCAGCAGTTTATCTCTAGCGGGAGAGGGCACAGATACGCAGTATTTT. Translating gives CASSLSLAGEGTDTQYF.